The entry that follows covers one T cell receptor (beta chain) sequence. Antigen unknown. Naive CD8 isolation took CD45RO-negative cells positively selected for CCR7 and excluded terminally differentiated effector memory CD45RA+ cells. These data originate in a study of shared clonotypes between healthy human individuals. The overall study: CD8 memory received one plate per donor, CD8 naive two, CD4 memory three and CD4 naive three. Points from the study as a whole: Sampling covered blood only; tissue repertoires likely differ.

Germline V gene sequence: CDR1 SEHNR, CDR2 FQNEAQ (reference sequence). The CDR3 extends over 15 amino acids. Trimming took off 5 bases at V and 4 bases at J, with 15 bases between the two ends. The data were produced by immunoSEQ multiplex PCR, yet TCRdb's version contains in-frame clones alone and is incomplete. This sample carries hundreds of thousands of clones, 95% to 97% of them seen once, and the ten largest clones take 0.11%. This clonotype originated in a young woman in good health. Sequenced input: naive CD8+ T cells sorted from blood. The chain has TRBV7-9 and TRBJ1-3, with D hard to call. As DNA, the CDR3 is TGTGCCAGCAGCCCCTTAGGTCCGGGAGGAAACACCATATATTTT. This encodes CASSPLGPGGNTIYF. Full variable domain (outside the CDR3, taken from reference TRBV7-9 and TRBJ1-3): DTGVSQNPRHKITKRGQNVTFRCDPISEHNRLYWYRQTLGQGPEFLTYFQNEAQLEKSRLLSDRFSAERPKGSFSTLEIQRTEQGDSAMYLCASSPLGPGGNTIYFGEGSWLTVV.